This note documents a single T cell receptor beta chain sequence. Its cognate antigen is unknown. Germline V gene lookup returns CDR1 SGHRS and CDR2 YFSETQ. V lost 2 bases and J lost 3; bases outside the gene matches: 8. The CDR3 consists of 17 residues. The entry originates in a study of cytomegalovirus exposure and HLA in healthy donors. Points from the study as a whole: A highly shared variant cluster was judged a likely technical artifact. Indistinguishability led to the exclusion of some V segments, TRBV6-2 and TRBV6-3 included. HLA alleles showed associations with 15,000 to 20,000 TCR beta sequences in a later analysis, at a 0.05 false discovery rate. Clonal expansion, a later analysis showed, was greater in HLA-associated TCR beta chains than in equally common others.

Researchers ran the PCR with 60 Vbeta and 13 Jbeta primers. Assay: immunoSEQ multiplex PCR; the TCRdb copy retains only in-frame clones and omits some. Of around 190,000 clones listed, 60% to 80% are singletons. The sample was PBMCs. The origin of this receptor is a man aged 60 to 75 in good health and CMV-seronegative. The rearrangement links TRBV5-1 to TRBJ2-6, with TRBD1 identical over 7 bases. This CDR3 reads CASSLFRDSGGANVLTF. The CDR3 DNA reads as TGCGCCAGCAGCTTATTCCGGGACAGCGGTGGGGCCAACGTCCTGACTTTC.